The 21 T cell receptor beta chains in this list originate from one sample, sequenced in a study of blood T cells in healthy people across ages. Sample-barcoded 5' priming and a J-beta primer mix drove a second PCR of roughly 6 to 12 cycles. TCRdb processed the 5' RACE reads anew with MiXCR; each CDR3 protein has one entry. Of roughly 1,800,000 distinct CDR3 sequences in the sample, about 50% were seen once. Sequenced material: blood. These receptors all stem from a woman between 40 and 50 years old in good health.

The chain carries TRBV11-1 and TRBJ2-1; no definite D call. Trimming took off 1 base at V and 9 bases at J, with 10 bases between the two ends. CDR3 length: 13 residues. Germline values: CDR1 SGHAT, CDR2 FQDESV (reference sequence). The CDR3 nucleotides are TGTGCCAGCAGCTTAGAGTTGGTAGGTGAGCAGTTCTTC. This codes for CASSLELVGEQFF.

This chain joins TRBV4-2 and TRBJ2-2; D gene unclear. The V gene's germline CDR1 is LGHNA and CDR2 YNFKEQ. V was pared by 0 bases and J by 5 bases, with 22 bases between. CDR3 size: 19 residues. The CDR3 DNA follows: TGTGCCAGCAGCCAAGATGATGGTAGGACCCTAGTGGGGACCGGGGAGCTGTTTTTT. Its translation is CASSQDDGRTLVGTGELFF.

V gene TRBV2 combines with J gene TRBJ2-1; 11 bases match TRBD2. CDR1 and CDR2 (germline): SNHLY, FYNNEI. V trimming: 11 bases; J trimming: 3 bases; junction bases outside the gene matches: 3. This CDR3 spans 13 amino acids. CDR3: CALLAGGYNEQFF. The CDR3 DNA reads as TGTGCCCTTCTAGCGGGGGGCTACAATGAGCAGTTCTTC.

This chain links TRBV20-1 with TRBJ2-7, with D perhaps given as TRBD1 or TRBD2 (5 bases each). V shed 6 bases and J shed 0 bases, with 15 bases lying between them. CDR3 length: 14 residues. Germline lookup yields CDR1 DFQATT and CDR2 SNEGSKA (reference sequence). As DNA, the CDR3 is TGCAGTGCGCCCGGGACCGCCTCCTCCTACGAGCAGTACTTC. Translated, it gives CSAPGTASSYEQYF.

This sequence joins TRBV6-1 and TRBJ2-4; 7 bases align to TRBD2. The J call could be wrong; TRBJ2-7 is a better fit for the DNA end. The CDR3 extends over 16 amino acids. CDR1 is MNHNS, CDR2 SASEGT, per germline. The CDR3 reads CASRSTGTIRTYEQYF. The CDR3 region has the DNA TGTGCCAGCAGAAGTACCGGGACTATCCGAACCTACGAGCAGTACTTC.

The table lists this clonotype with a few counts. The rearrangement uses TRBV3-1 and TRBJ2-7, with D unresolved. The CDR3 is 12 amino acids. Germline V gives CDR1 LGHDT, CDR2 YNNKEL (reference sequence). V shed 1 base and J shed 5 bases, with 6 bases lying between them. The CDR3: CASSQVSDEQYF. CDR3 in DNA: TGTGCCAGCAGCCAAGTCAGCGACGAGCAGTACTTC.

The sample holds many counts of this clonotype. This chain connects TRBV29-1 to TRBJ2-5; D unclear. V was shortened by 6 bases and J by 5 bases, with 1 base between the two germline ends. Germline V gene sequence: CDR1 SQVTM, CDR2 ANQGSEA. This CDR3 has 8 amino acids. CDR3 in amino acids: CSVETQYF. For the CDR3, the DNA is TGCAGCGTGGAGACCCAGTACTTC.

This clonotype was counted between two and nine times. The J gene is TRBJ2-7, the V gene TRBV5-5; a weak D match, TRBD1 (6 bases). Trimming removed 2 bases at V and 4 bases at J, with 19 bases between. Per the germline V gene, CDR1 is SGHKS and CDR2 is YYEKEE (reference sequence). This CDR3 contains 16 residues. CDR3 DNA sequence: TGTGCCAGCAGCTTACCCGGGCAGGGGATGGGGTACGAGCAGTACTTC. This translates into CASSLPGQGMGYEQYF.

This chain links TRBV4-3 with TRBJ2-5; D is unclear. The CDR3 sequence is 14 residues long. The V and J ends lost 4 bases and 8 bases respectively, with 17 bases between them. Per germline, CDR1 LGHNA and CDR2 YSLEER. Here the CDR3 DNA reads TGCGCCAGCAGCCCGTGGGCGCCTCACCAAACCCAGTACTTC. Its protein is CASSPWAPHQTQYF.

The V call is TRBV2, the J call TRBJ1-2, with 10 bases matching TRBD1. Trimming at V came to 2 bases and at J to 8 bases, leaving 8 bases not matched to a gene. Germline CDR1 is SNHLY and CDR2 is FYNNEI. The CDR3 has 15 amino acids. The CDR3 reads CASSEPTGGYGGYTF. The CDR3, as DNA: TGTGCCAGCAGTGAACCGACAGGGGGCTACGGAGGCTACACCTTC.

This clonotype was observed a few times. The rearrangement links TRBV2 to TRBJ1-3; no clear D gene. From germline, CDR1 is SNHLY and CDR2 FYNNEI. V was pared by 5 bases and J by 0 bases, with 8 bases between. The CDR3 is made up of 14 amino acids. The CDR3 DNA follows: TGTGCCAGCAGTCCATCATACTCTGGAAACACCATATATTTT. Translated: CASSPSYSGNTIYF.

The chain couples TRBV6-5 to TRBJ1-2; D possibly corresponds to TRBD1 (5 bases). V was shortened by 5 bases and J by 8 bases, with 21 bases between the two germline ends. The CDR3 covers 15 residues. The germline V gene encodes CDR1 MNHEY and CDR2 SVGAGI. The CDR3 DNA reads as TGTGCCAGCAGTCACGGGACCGACACAACGAGGGGCTACACCTTC. It specifies CASSHGTDTTRGYTF.

J is TRBJ2-5 and V is TRBV12-3 or TRBV12-4; TRBD2 agrees at 10 bases. CDR3 length: 14 amino acids. V lost 5 bases and J lost 5; bases outside the gene matches: 5. CDR3 in DNA: TGTGCCAGCAGTAATAGCGGGGGGTTGGAGACCCAGTACTTC. This gives the protein CASSNSGGLETQYF.

The V and J genes are TRBV28 and TRBJ2-3, with no clear D. The CDR3 contains 12 residues. Trimming pared 8 bases from V and 3 bases from J, leaving 9 bases between. Germline V gene lookup returns CDR1 MDHEN and CDR2 SYDVKM. CDR3 sequence reads: CASYTFTDTQYF. In nucleotides, the CDR3 is TGTGCCAGCTATACTTTTACAGATACGCAGTATTTT.

As concerns this clonotype: A junction boundary mismatches the germline segment, possibly from a read error. The chain links TRBV7-2 to TRBJ2-5, with D perhaps TRBD2 (6 bases). This CDR3 contains 15 residues. Germline CDR1 reads SGHTA; CDR2 reads FQGNSA. In DNA form, the CDR3 reads TGTGCCAGCAGCTTAGGCCGGGGAGGAGGAGAGACCCAGTACTTT. Translated: CASSLGRGGGETQYF. The complete variable domain, with remaining parts taken from reference TRBV7-2 and TRBJ2-5, reads GAGVSQSPSNKVTEKGKDVELRCDPISGHTALYWYRQSLGQGLEFLIYFQGNSAPDKSGLPSDRFSAERTGGSVSTLTIQRTQQEDSAVYLCASSLGRGGGETQYFGPGTRLLVL.

The V call is TRBV27, the J call TRBJ1-2; D is unresolved. CDR1 MNHEY and CDR2 SMNVEV come from the germline V gene (reference sequence). V was cut by 3 bases and J by 6 bases, with 17 bases left in between. The CDR3 extends over 15 amino acids. CDR3 protein: CASSFGHAGVNGYTF. The DNA for the CDR3 is TGTGCCAGCAGTTTTGGGCACGCTGGAGTGAATGGCTACACCTTC.

This clonotype was counted only a few times. This rearrangement joins TRBV9 to TRBJ1-2; 7 bases are shared with TRBD1. Germline assignment: CDR1 SGDLS and CDR2 YYNGEE. The V gene end was trimmed by 3 bases and the J gene end by 8 bases; junction bases not matched to a gene: 13. There are 15 residues in the CDR3. The DNA for the CDR3 is TGTGCCAGCAGCGGTCAGGGGGTCTCTATGACGGGCTACACCTTC. Translated, it gives CASSGQGVSMTGYTF. The entire variable domain, with the rest obtained from reference TRBV9 and TRBJ1-2, is as follows: DSGVTQTPKHLITATGQRVTLRCSPRSGDLSVYWYQQSLDQGLQFLIQYYNGEERAKGNILERFSAQQFPDLHSELNLSSLELGDSALYFCASSGQGVSMTGYTFGSGTRLTVV.

The V gene is TRBV27, the J gene TRBJ2-1, with 8 bases aligning to TRBD1. This CDR3 has 13 amino acids. CDR1 and CDR2 from the germline V gene are MNHEY and SMNVEV (reference sequence). Trimming at V came to 5 bases and at J to 7 bases, leaving 4 bases not matched to a gene. The CDR3 DNA sequence: TGTGCCAGCAGTGGGACAGGTAGTAATGAGCAGTTCTTC. It yields the protein CASSGTGSNEQFF.

The V gene is TRBV28, the J gene TRBJ2-3; 12 nucleotides line up with TRBD2. This CDR3 contains 18 residues. Trimming cost V 3 bases and J 3 bases; bases outside gene matches: 10. Germline V gene lookup returns CDR1 MDHEN and CDR2 SYDVKM. CDR3 sequence: CASSFRGASGGGTDTQYF. Written as DNA, the CDR3 is TGTGCCAGCAGTTTTCGAGGGGCTAGCGGGGGGGGTACAGATACGCAGTATTTT.

This chain uses TRBV27 with TRBJ1-1, with D possibly matching TRBD1 (6 bases). In germline, CDR1 is MNHEY, CDR2 SMNVEV (reference sequence). CDR3 length: 14 residues. V was shortened by 8 bases and J by 0 bases, with 13 bases between the two germline ends. CDR3 loop: CASGQGSLNTEAFF. The CDR3 nucleotides read TGTGCCAGCGGTCAGGGGTCCCTGAACACTGAAGCTTTCTTT.

This clonotype was seen more than once but under ten times. J is TRBJ2-7 and V is TRBV7-8; D may be TRBD1 (6 bases). Trimming removed 7 bases at V and 1 base at J, with 17 bases between. The CDR3 totals 15 residues. The V gene's germline CDR1 is SGHVS and CDR2 FQNEAQ. The CDR3 DNA sequence: TGTGCCAGCAACAGTCGACAGGACCCTTCCTACGAGCAGTACTTC. As protein: CASNSRQDPSYEQYF.